What follows is one TCR beta chain and its context. This CDR3 is built from 16 residues. V shed 0 bases, J shed 7 bases, and the junction held 6 bases outside the gene matches. Germline CDR1 and CDR2: MNHEY and SVGAGI. TCRdb ran MiXCR on the reads and lists one entry per CDR3 protein. The sample has some 180,000 distinct CDR3 sequences, under 25% seen once; the top ten hold approximately 2.9%. This record belongs to a study of T cell repertoires in cytomegalovirus infection. This TCR was recovered from a human donor in good health (CMV status not recorded). Some clones in this sample may be carry-over from other donors' samples. The J gene is TRBJ2-3, the V gene TRBV6-5, with 11 bases that match TRBD2. Sequencing used PBMCs. The CDR3 sequence is CASSYSTSGAQNTQYF. The CDR3 nucleotides read TGTGCCAGCAGTTACTCGACTAGCGGGGCACAAAATACGCAGTATTTT.